These 28 T cell receptor beta chains were sequenced from one sample in a study of blood T cell repertoires in COVID-19. Sequencing used immunoSEQ multiplex PCR; TCRdb keeps in-frame clones, though not all of them. The sample shows about 210,000 clones, around 91% of them seen only once. Sequenced input: peripheral blood. These receptors were obtained from a woman aged 40 to 50 with acute or convalescent COVID-19.

In this sample, this clone turned up a few times. The rearrangement uses TRBV10-3 and TRBJ1-1; 7 bases are a match to TRBD1. This CDR3 contains 14 residues. Germline V CDR1 and CDR2: ENHRY, SYGVKD. The V gene end was trimmed by 5 bases and the J gene end by 1 base; junction bases not matched to a gene: 4. CDR3 coding DNA: TGTGCCATCAGTCCGGACAGGAGGAACACTGAAGCTTTCTTT. Amino acid sequence: CAISPDRRNTEAFF.

V and J are TRBV19 and TRBJ1-5; 10 nucleotides line up with TRBD1. The CDR3 covers 18 residues. The V and J ends lost 3 bases and 5 bases, in that order; junction bases with no gene match: 13. Germline-derived CDR1 and CDR2 are LNHDA and SQIVND (reference sequence). The chain's CDR3 is CASSISLGRTGGDQPQHF. Written as DNA, the CDR3 is TGTGCCAGTAGTATTTCCTTAGGTCGGACAGGGGGGGATCAGCCCCAGCATTTT.

This clone was picked up one time. The V gene is TRBV5-6, the J gene TRBJ2-5, with a tentative D call TRBD1 (8 bases). Trimming left V 2 bases short and J 14 bases short, with 13 bases between. Germline CDR1 and CDR2: SGHDT and YYEEEE. The length of the CDR3 is 11 residues. Written as DNA, the CDR3 is TGTGCCAGCAGCTTACAGGGGGGGACATACTTC. Its translation is CASSLQGGTYF.

The V and J genes are TRBV9 and TRBJ2-5, with D perhaps matching TRBD2 (6 bases). CDR1 and CDR2 from the germline V gene are SGDLS and YYNGEE. The V end lost 7 bases, the J end lost 1 base, and 11 bases lay between the germline ends. The CDR3 has 13 amino acids. CDR3 nucleotides: TGTGCCAGCGGCCGGGGGACCCAAGAGACCCAGTACTTC. Amino acid sequence: CASGRGTQETQYF.

The chain is built from TRBV19 and TRBJ1-6; D gene unclear. The CDR3 runs 12 residues. V was shortened by 6 bases and J by 5 bases, with 5 bases between the two germline ends. Germline V gives CDR1 LNHDA, CDR2 SQIVND (reference sequence). In DNA form, the CDR3 reads TGTGCCAGTAGAGAGCATAATTCACCCCTCCACTTT. Protein: CASREHNSPLHF.

On this clone: Relative to the germline gene, one junction end is altered; a read error may explain this. The chain couples TRBV25-1 to TRBJ2-1; D is unclear. Germline V gene data show CDR1 as MGHDK and CDR2 as SYGVNS. This CDR3 has 14 residues. The CDR3 sequence: CASAPRGSNNEQFF. Here the CDR3 DNA reads TGTGCCAGCGCCCCTCGTGGCTCCAACAATGAGCAGTTCTTC.

V gene TRBV7-2 combines with J gene TRBJ1-3, with D possibly matching TRBD1 (5 bases). V was trimmed by 1 base and J by 2 bases, leaving 9 bases between them. Germline V lookup: CDR1 SGHTA, CDR2 FQGNSA. The CDR3 sequence is 15 residues long. CDR3 residues: CASSLDSGTGNTIYF. The CDR3 DNA is TGTGCCAGCAGCTTAGACTCAGGGACTGGAAACACCATATATTTT.

This sequence joins TRBV9 and TRBJ1-1, with 7 bases fitting TRBD1. Unmatched junction bases numbered 13, after V lost 4 bases and J lost 10 bases. Germline lookup yields CDR1 SGDLS and CDR2 YYNGEE. This CDR3 spans 14 amino acids. The chain's CDR3 is CASSSTTGVVGAFF. The CDR3 DNA reads TGTGCCAGCAGCTCAACAACAGGGGTGGTGGGAGCTTTCTTT.

The chain has TRBV11-2 and TRBJ2-2, with 12 bases matching TRBD2. This CDR3 contains 16 residues. CDR1 SGHAT and CDR2 FQNNGV come from the germline V gene. The V gene end was trimmed by 5 bases and the J gene end by 4 bases; junction bases not matched to a gene: 5. CDR3 protein: CASSASGGAFTGELFF. CDR3 coding DNA: TGTGCCAGCAGCGCTAGCGGGGGGGCCTTCACCGGGGAGCTGTTTTTT.

The genes are TRBV27 and TRBJ2-7; D not certain. CDR3 length: 13 amino acids. Germline V CDR1 and CDR2: MNHEY, SMNVEV (reference sequence). V dropped 1 base and J dropped 6 bases, with 10 bases sitting between them. CDR3 amino acids: CASSLYSGAEQYV. DNA for the CDR3: TGTGCCAGCAGTTTATACTCGGGTGCCGAGCAGTACGTC.

The J gene is TRBJ2-7, the V gene TRBV12-3 or TRBV12-4; tentative D call: TRBD1 (7 bases). This CDR3 is built from 13 residues. Trimming removed 6 bases at V and 7 bases at J, with 16 bases between. The CDR3 bases are TGTGCCAGCAGCCGCAGGGGGGCGAGGGAGCAGTACGTC. It yields the protein CASSRRGAREQYV.

This chain links TRBV5-4 with TRBJ2-5; a weak D match, TRBD1 (6 bases). Germline values: CDR1 SGHNT, CDR2 YYREEE (reference sequence). Deletions cut 3 bases from V and 5 bases from J, with 26 bases between. This CDR3 comprises 18 residues. The CDR3 DNA reads as TGTGCCAGCAGCTCACAACGTGGGGGAAACAGGGTTGAGGAGACCCAGTACTTC. Translation gives CASSSQRGGNRVEETQYF.

This clone has just a few counts. The chain uses TRBV29-1 and TRBJ1-1; 8 bases fit TRBD1. Germline CDR1 reads SQVTM; CDR2 reads ANQGSEA. J was trimmed by 0 bases and V by 6 bases; bases with no gene match: 6. The CDR3 runs to 14 residues. Here the CDR3 DNA reads TGCAGCGTGACCGGGACAGGTATGAACACTGAAGCTTTCTTT. It is translated as CSVTGTGMNTEAFF.

The chain has TRBV10-2 and TRBJ1-5, with 7 bases matching TRBD1. The germline V gene encodes CDR1 WSHSY and CDR2 SAAADI. The CDR3 contains 14 residues. After removal of 3 bases from V and 2 bases from J, the junction contained 1 base not matched to a gene. CDR3 sequence reads: CASSDDRGNQPQHF. The CDR3, as DNA: TGCGCCAGCAGTGACGACAGGGGCAATCAGCCCCAGCATTTT.

This chain joins TRBV9 and TRBJ1-2; D is perhaps TRBD1 (5 bases). The CDR3 loop spans 16 amino acids. The germline V and J ends were trimmed by 3 bases and 4 bases, with 19 bases remaining between them. The germline CDR1 and CDR2 sequences are SGDLS and YYNGEE. The CDR3 loop reads CASSGEAYQGGYGYTF. The CDR3 DNA is TGTGCCAGCAGCGGAGAGGCGTATCAGGGAGGCTATGGCTACACCTTC.

V and J are TRBV30 and TRBJ2-5; D gene ambiguous. The CDR3 consists of 11 residues. Germline V CDR1 and CDR2: GTSNPN, SVGIG (reference sequence). V lost 1 base and J lost 5, with 5 bases in between. CDR3: CAWSAGETQYF. The CDR3 DNA follows: TGTGCCTGGAGTGCGGGTGAGACCCAGTACTTC.

The chain employs TRBV6-5 and TRBJ1-1; 10 nucleotides agree with TRBD1. Germline loops: CDR1 MNHEY, CDR2 SVGAGI. CDR3 length: 13 amino acids. V lost 7 bases and J lost 6; bases outside the gene matches: 5. CDR3 residues: CASIGTGASEAFF. The CDR3 DNA follows: TGTGCCAGCATCGGGACAGGGGCTTCTGAAGCTTTCTTT.

The chain links TRBV10-1 to TRBJ1-4; no firm D call. The CDR3 contains 14 residues. Germline assignment: CDR1 WNHNN and CDR2 SYGVQD (reference sequence). The V end lost 5 bases, the J end lost 4 bases, and 11 bases lay between the germline ends. This CDR3 is CASSKAGFNEKLFF. Written as DNA, the CDR3 is TGCGCCAGCAGTAAGGCAGGCTTTAATGAAAAACTGTTTTTT.

This chain links TRBV7-9 with TRBJ1-1; 10 positions agree with TRBD1. The CDR3 consists of 16 residues. J gave up 6 bases and V 0 bases, and 7 bases lay outside the gene matches. The germline V gene encodes CDR1 SEHNR and CDR2 FQNEAQ (reference sequence). The CDR3 is CASSLAVGQGGPEAFF. The CDR3 region has the DNA TGTGCCAGCAGCTTAGCCGTCGGACAGGGGGGGCCTGAAGCTTTCTTT.

The rearrangement uses TRBV18 and TRBJ1-3; 12 bases are shared with TRBD1. Germline CDR1 reads KGHSH; CDR2 reads LQKENI. The CDR3 covers 16 residues. V lost 5 bases and J lost 2; bases outside the gene matches: 4. In nucleotides, the CDR3 is TGTGCCAGCTCAGACTGGGACAGGGGGCCTGGAAACACCATATATTTT. Translating gives CASSDWDRGPGNTIYF.

The V gene is TRBV5-8, the J gene TRBJ1-1; D possibly corresponds to TRBD1 (6 bases). Germline V gene sequence: CDR1 SGHTS, CDR2 YDEGEE. V lost 2 bases and J 0 bases, leaving 14 bases between the germline ends. The CDR3 is 16 amino acids. For the CDR3, the DNA is TGTGCCAGCAGCTTCTCCAGGACAGACATGAACACTGAAGCTTTCTTT. Translating gives CASSFSRTDMNTEAFF.

The gene calls are TRBV7-2 and TRBJ2-2; 8 bases match TRBD1. Trimming at V came to 3 bases and at J to 5 bases, leaving 5 bases not matched to a gene. Germline V gives CDR1 SGHTA, CDR2 FQGNSA. The CDR3 has 15 amino acids. The CDR3 reads CASSLTGEQTGELFF. CDR3 coding DNA: TGTGCCAGCAGCTTGACAGGGGAGCAAACCGGGGAGCTGTTTTTT.

This chain links TRBV20-1 with TRBJ1-2, with TRBD1 identical over 9 bases. The germline V gene encodes CDR1 DFQATT and CDR2 SNEGSKA (reference sequence). This CDR3 is 15 amino acids long. With V trimmed by 5 bases and J by 2 bases, 9 bases remained unmatched. CDR3 nucleotide sequence: TGCAGTGCTTGTGGACAGGGGCGGGGGAACTATGGCTACACCTTC. As protein: CSACGQGRGNYGYTF.

The chain recombines TRBV7-2 with TRBJ2-3; no clear D. This CDR3 region has 12 residues. The V end lost 3 bases, the J end lost 2 bases, and 3 bases lay between the germline ends. Germline V CDR1 and CDR2: SGHTA, FQGNSA. The CDR3 coding sequence is TGTGCCAGCAGCTTCTTCACAGATACGCAGTATTTT. Amino acids: CASSFFTDTQYF.

The rearrangement links TRBV24-1 to TRBJ1-2; TRBD1 might be the D (5 bases). This CDR3 is 14 amino acids long. CDR1 and CDR2 from the germline V gene are KGHDR and SFDVKD. The V and J ends lost 5 bases and 8 bases respectively, with 17 bases between them. The CDR3 region is CATSGGAGNRGYTF. The CDR3 nucleotides read TGTGCCACCAGTGGGGGCGCAGGGAATAGGGGCTACACCTTC.

The CDR3 protein is CASSTSQGMLNTEAFF. The CDR3 DNA follows: TGTGCCAGCAGTACCTCACAGGGGATGTTGAACACTGAAGCTTTCTTT. The chain employs TRBV5-4 and TRBJ1-1, with TRBD1 identical over 7 bases. The CDR3 runs to 16 residues. Per germline, CDR1 SGHNT and CDR2 YYREEE (reference sequence). With 5 bases clipped from V and 0 bases from J, the junction kept 10 bases outside the gene matches.

The J gene is TRBJ2-3, the V gene TRBV5-1, with D possibly TRBD2 on 5 matching bases. V dropped 1 base and J dropped 6 bases, with 12 bases sitting between them. This CDR3 has 14 amino acids. The V gene's germline CDR1 is SGHRS and CDR2 YFSETQ. CDR3 sequence (DNA): TGCGCCAGCAGCTTGAGCGGATATGGGGATACGCAGTATTTT. Residues: CASSLSGYGDTQYF.

V gene TRBV6-5 combines with J gene TRBJ1-1; D gene ambiguous. The CDR3 is made up of 14 amino acids. Germline V gene data show CDR1 as MNHEY and CDR2 as SVGAGI. V gave up 2 bases and J gave up 5 bases, with 12 bases separating them. The CDR3 coding sequence is TGTGCCAGCAGTTACGGACTGGCGACGACTGAAGCTTTCTTT. Amino acids: CASSYGLATTEAFF.